This T cell receptor beta chain was identified during a study of T cells in Graves' hyperthyroidism and ophthalmopathy. As for the study in general: Sampling of peripheral blood happened at initial diagnosis, prior to any treatment.

Graves' hyperthyroidism showing no ophthalmopathy progression within 18 months was considered stable. These patients, aged 18 to 65, had recently diagnosed hyperthyroidism lasting under 2 months. Uncontrolled infections, other autoimmune diseases, pregnancy or lactation led to exclusion of patients. Trimming removed 5 bases at V and 1 base at J, with 8 bases between. This CDR3 has 13 residues. The germline V gene encodes CDR1 SGHAT and CDR2 FQNNGV. There are many counts of this clonotype. Amplification targeted TCR beta CDR3 regions from RNA transcripts. Researchers ran a first-round RT-PCR on the TCR CDR3 using the HTBI primer set. MiXCR, applied by TCRdb to the multiplex PCR reads, yields one record per CDR3 protein. The sample shows about 740,000 distinct CDR3 sequences, 12% to 15% of them seen only once.

The chain uses TRBV11-2 and TRBJ1-1; D uncertain. The source of this sequence is a woman in her late teens or twenties with Graves' hyperthyroidism. The source material was blood. The CDR3 spells CASSQTRNTEAFF. CDR3 in DNA: TGTGCCAGCAGCCAGACGAGGAACACTGAAGCTTTCTTT.